This TCR beta chain was obtained from a study of cytomegalovirus exposure and HLA in healthy donors. This clone was seen only once. Its antigen is unknown. The germline V gene has CDR1 KGHSH and CDR2 LQKENI. This CDR3 has 14 amino acids. V was trimmed by 2 bases and J by 0 bases, leaving 7 bases between them. PCR involved 60 Vbeta and 13 Jbeta primers. TCRdb's table, derived via immunoSEQ multiplex PCR, lists solely in-frame clones and lacks some. The table has 150,000 to 200,000 clones, roughly 87% seen once. Study-wide results and caveats: Some V segments, including TRBV6-2 and TRBV6-3, were excluded as indistinguishable.

This chain links TRBV18 with TRBJ2-5; a weak D match, TRBD2 (5 bases). This clonotype was obtained from a man in his fifties in good health and CMV-seropositive. The specimen was PBMCs. The CDR3 DNA is TGTGCCAGCTCACCAGCGGGCAACCAAGAGACCCAGTACTTC. This encodes CASSPAGNQETQYF.